These 9 T cell receptor beta chains were all obtained from the same sample, sequenced in a study of blood T cell repertoires in COVID-19. The data were produced by immunoSEQ multiplex PCR, yet TCRdb's version contains in-frame clones alone and is incomplete. The profile shows 150,000 to 200,000 clones, 80% to 90% of them singletons. Sequencing used peripheral blood. All receptors come from a man aged 35 to 55 with active or convalescent COVID-19.

The chain recombines TRBV11-3 with TRBJ1-2; D unclear. V gave up 0 bases and J gave up 7 bases, with 27 bases separating them. CDR1 and CDR2 from the germline V gene are SGHNT and YENEEA. This CDR3 contains 19 residues. CDR3 sequence: CASSLDNYGLGLRGSGYTF. In nucleotides, the CDR3 is TGTGCCAGCAGCTTAGACAATTACGGACTGGGTCTTCGAGGAAGTGGCTACACCTTC.

This clone has only one observation. The chain couples TRBV30 to TRBJ1-6; tentative D call: TRBD1 (5 bases). Germline lookup yields CDR1 GTSNPN and CDR2 SVGIG (reference sequence). The length of the CDR3 is 16 residues. V was pared by 6 bases and J by 9 bases, with 24 bases between. The DNA for the CDR3 is TGTGCCTGCTATAGGCGGGGGTTAAGCCTTGGTTCACCCCTCCACTTT. Its protein product is CACYRRGLSLGSPLHF.

This clone came up many times. The V call is TRBV7-9, the J call TRBJ2-7, with D perhaps matching TRBD1 (5 bases). Looked up from germline, CDR1 is SEHNR and CDR2 is FQNEAQ (reference sequence). The CDR3 covers 13 residues. Trimming removed 2 bases at V and 8 bases at J, with 13 bases between. The chain's CDR3 is CASSLLGREQQYF. The CDR3 coding sequence is TGTGCCAGCAGCTTACTCGGCAGGGAACAGCAGTACTTC.

With respect to this clone: Other DNA sequences of this sample code for an identical CDR3. This chain links TRBV5-1 with TRBJ2-3, with D maybe TRBD1 (5 bases). The CDR3 covers 14 residues. V lost 0 bases, J lost 2 bases, and 7 bases lay in between. The V gene's germline CDR1 is SGHRS and CDR2 YFSETQ. This CDR3 is CASSLGQSTDTQYF. DNA of the CDR3: TGCGCCAGCAGCTTGGGACAGTCCACAGATACGCAGTATTTT.

Notes on this clone: The sample has other DNA sequences that encode this CDR3 too. The chain recombines TRBV6-5 with TRBJ2-7; 7 bases match TRBD1. CDR1 is MNHEY, CDR2 SVGAGI, per germline. J gave up 2 bases and V 2 bases, and 3 bases lay outside the gene matches. The CDR3 spans 14 residues. The CDR3 spells CASSYGQGAYEQYF. The CDR3 bases are TGTGCCAGCAGTTACGGTCAGGGGGCCTACGAGCAGTACTTC.

The rearrangement links TRBV27 to TRBJ1-5; TRBD1 is a possible D gene (6 bases). The V gene lost 7 bases and the J gene lost 6 bases, with 22 bases spanning the gap. The CDR3 covers 16 residues. Germline values: CDR1 MNHEY, CDR2 SMNVEV (reference sequence). DNA of the CDR3: TGTGCCAGCACCCCCCGAGGGGGTTTTGTCCCTCAGCCCCAGCATTTT. Protein sequence: CASTPRGGFVPQPQHF.

The chain carries TRBV10-3 and TRBJ2-5; TRBD2 matches at 8 bases. V lost 10 bases and J lost 0; bases outside the gene matches: 7. The CDR3 covers 14 residues. The germline gives CDR1 ENHRY, CDR2 SYGVKD. DNA of the CDR3: TGTGCCACCACGATCGGGGGGGACCAAGAGACCCAGTACTTC. Amino acids: CATTIGGDQETQYF.

This sequence joins TRBV19 and TRBJ2-4, with 9 bases identical to TRBD1. V lost 1 base, J lost 8 bases, and 3 bases stayed unmatched. CDR1 and CDR2 (germline): LNHDA, SQIVND (reference sequence). The CDR3 has 14 amino acids. The CDR3 bases are TGTGCCAGTAGTATAGGACAGGGGGTAGACATTCAGTACTTC. Its translation: CASSIGQGVDIQYF.

This chain joins TRBV4-3 and TRBJ1-4; D gene ambiguous. There are 16 residues in the CDR3. Germline V gene sequence: CDR1 LGHNA, CDR2 YSLEER. Trimming cost V 0 bases and J 0 bases, with 8 bases left between them. As DNA, the CDR3 is TGCGCCAGCAGCCAAGAGTGGCAGGCAACTAATGAAAAACTGTTTTTT. This sequence encodes CASSQEWQATNEKLFF.